These 25 T cell receptor beta chains came from one sample sequenced in a study of PD-L1 blockade in urothelial cancer. TCRdb keeps only in-frame clones here, not all; method: immunoSEQ multiplex PCR. The data show roughly 43,000 clones, roughly 77% seen once. The sequenced sample was PBMCs, obtained around atezolizumab (anti-PD-L1) treatment. These receptors were collected from a man between 65 and 85 years old with urothelial cancer.

V is TRBV5-4 and J is TRBJ2-1; 11 bases map to TRBD2. From germline, CDR1 is SGHNT and CDR2 YYREEE (reference sequence). CDR3 length: 17 residues. The junction had 12 bases not matched to a gene; V was cut back by 4 bases and J by 6 bases. CDR3 sequence reads: CASSILAGAPLGNEQFF. DNA for the CDR3: TGTGCCAGCAGCATACTAGCGGGAGCCCCCCTGGGCAATGAGCAGTTCTTC.

V gene TRBV19 combines with J gene TRBJ1-1; the D gene is possibly TRBD1 (5 bases). V lost 7 bases, J lost 0 bases, and 12 bases lay in between. The CDR3 covers 14 residues. CDR1 LNHDA and CDR2 SQIVND come from the germline V gene (reference sequence). This CDR3 is CASKAGNLNTEAFF. CDR3 in DNA: TGTGCCAGTAAGGCAGGGAACCTGAACACTGAAGCTTTCTTT.

This rearrangement joins TRBV11-3 to TRBJ2-2, with TRBD2 matching 13 bases. Germline trimming cut 4 bases from V and 4 bases from J; bases unmatched to any gene: 6. The CDR3 is 17 amino acids. The germline V gene has CDR1 SGHNT and CDR2 YENEEA. The CDR3 here is CASSSTSGRAGTGELFF. As DNA, the CDR3 is TGTGCCAGCAGCTCAACTAGCGGGAGGGCAGGCACCGGGGAGCTGTTTTTT. Based on the CDR3 plus reference TRBV11-3 and TRBJ2-2, the full variable domain is EAGVVQSPRYKIIEKKQPVAFWCNPISGHNTLYWYLQNLGQGPELLIRYENEEAVDDSQLPKDRFSAERLKGVDSTLKIQPAELGDSAVYLCASSSTSGRAGTGELFFGEGSRLTVL.

The chain is built from TRBV5-6 and TRBJ2-5; D unclear. Trimming pared 4 bases from V and 5 bases from J, leaving 9 bases between. The CDR3 spans 12 residues. The germline V gene has CDR1 SGHDT and CDR2 YYEEEE. This chain's CDR3 is CASSIYVETQYF. The CDR3 nucleotides are TGTGCCAGCAGCATCTACGTGGAGACCCAGTACTTC.

The V and J genes are TRBV10-3 and TRBJ1-1, with D hard to call. Trimming cost V 2 bases and J 6 bases, with 19 bases left between them. Germline V gene data show CDR1 as ENHRY and CDR2 as SYGVKD. This CDR3 is 16 amino acids long. As DNA, the CDR3 is TGTGCCATCAGTGAGGTAGTAAAGGCGGGAGGCGCTGAAGCTTTCTTT. Protein product: CAISEVVKAGGAEAFF.

CDR3 nucleotides: TGTGCCAGCAGTTTATCGAGGGCAACAAGGAACCGGGCTAACTATGGCTACACCTTC. It yields the protein CASSLSRATRNRANYGYTF. V and J are TRBV27 and TRBJ1-2; D gene uncertain. The V end was cut by 0 bases, the J end by 0 bases, with 20 bases between. The length of the CDR3 is 19 residues. Germline assignment: CDR1 MNHEY and CDR2 SMNVEV (reference sequence).

V usage is TRBV5-5 and J usage is TRBJ1-1; D is perhaps TRBD1 (5 bases). This CDR3 region has 13 residues. V dropped 3 bases and J dropped 5 bases, with 11 bases sitting between them. The germline gives CDR1 SGHKS, CDR2 YYEKEE (reference sequence). The CDR3 bases are TGTGCCAGCAGCTGGGGCTACGGGACTGAAGCTTTCTTT. It yields the protein CASSWGYGTEAFF.

V usage is TRBV9 and J usage is TRBJ2-5; 9 bases map to TRBD2. From germline, CDR1 is SGDLS and CDR2 YYNGEE. The trim removed 3 bases at V and 2 bases at J, leaving 2 bases unmatched. The CDR3 runs 14 residues. The CDR3 is CASSALAGQETQYF. CDR3 in DNA: TGTGCCAGCAGCGCGCTAGCGGGGCAAGAGACCCAGTACTTC.

The V and J genes are TRBV7-6 and TRBJ2-1, with TRBD2 identical over 11 bases. This CDR3 contains 15 residues. The germline CDR1 and CDR2 sequences are SGHVS and FNYEAQ. The J segment lost 5 bases and the V segment lost 3 bases, leaving 3 bases of the junction unmatched. CDR3 protein: CASSLVLAGDNEQFF. CDR3 bases: TGTGCCAGCAGCTTGGTACTAGCGGGAGACAATGAGCAGTTCTTC.

The chain carries TRBV6-6 and TRBJ2-7, with D possibly TRBD1 on 6 matching bases. Germline lookup yields CDR1 MNHNY and CDR2 SVGAGI (reference sequence). The CDR3 length is 14 residues. V was shortened by 0 bases and J by 3 bases, with 9 bases between the two germline ends. The CDR3 DNA sequence: TGTGCCAGCAGTTACTCCGACAGGTTCTACGAGCAGTACTTC. This gives the protein CASSYSDRFYEQYF.

J is TRBJ1-2 and V is TRBV7-6, with 7 bases that match TRBD1. V trimming: 5 bases; J trimming: 5 bases; junction bases outside the gene matches: 8. From germline, CDR1 is SGHVS and CDR2 FNYEAQ. The CDR3 length is 14 residues. In nucleotides, the CDR3 is TGTGCCAGCAGCCCAATGACAGGGTCGTATGGCTACACCTTC. Its protein product is CASSPMTGSYGYTF.

CDR3 nucleotide sequence: TGTGCCAGCACCGGGGGGACAGGGGGCAACTATGGCTACACCTTC. Protein sequence: CASTGGTGGNYGYTF. This chain joins TRBV5-4 and TRBJ1-2, with TRBD1 matching over 12 bases. The V segment lost 6 bases and the J segment 2 bases; nucleotides outside the gene matches: 5. In germline, CDR1 is SGHNT, CDR2 YYREEE (reference sequence). The CDR3 consists of 15 residues.

The rearrangement joins TRBV11-3 to TRBJ2-3, with 7 bases fitting TRBD2. Per the germline V gene, CDR1 is SGHNT and CDR2 is YENEEA. The CDR3 spans 13 residues. V was pared by 3 bases and J by 6 bases, with 3 bases of the junction left unmatched. CDR3 coding DNA: TGTGCCAGCAGCTTGGGGGGGTTGGATACGCAGTATTTT. This gives the protein CASSLGGLDTQYF.

Written as DNA, the CDR3 is TGCAGCGTTGAAGGTGGGAGCGGTATATCCTACGAGCAGTACTTC. The encoded protein is CSVEGGSGISYEQYF. The chain joins TRBV29-1 to TRBJ2-7, with a tentative D call TRBD2 (5 bases). Per germline, CDR1 SQVTM and CDR2 ANQGSEA. The CDR3 contains 15 residues. Between the trimmed V and J ends, which lost 1 base and 1 base, there was a span of 14 bases.

The chain uses TRBV11-1 and TRBJ1-5; TRBD1 agrees at 8 bases. V was clipped by 8 bases and J by 4 bases; unmatched bases: 4. The CDR3 sequence is 13 residues long. CDR1 SGHAT and CDR2 FQDESV come from the germline V gene (reference sequence). CDR3 in DNA: TGTGCCAGCTCCCGGGACAGGAATCAGCCCCAGCATTTT. Protein sequence: CASSRDRNQPQHF.

The chain combines TRBV11-3 with TRBJ2-3; maybe TRBD2 (6 bases). CDR3 length: 16 residues. Germline assignment: CDR1 SGHNT and CDR2 YENEEA. The germline V and J ends were trimmed by 2 bases and 3 bases, with 15 bases remaining between them. The CDR3 is CASSLRRGEGTDTQYF. The CDR3 DNA follows: TGTGCCAGCAGCTTAAGGCGGGGAGAAGGGACAGATACGCAGTATTTT.

In nucleotides, the CDR3 is TGTGCCAGCAGTTTAGGGACAGGGGGAGAGACTGAAGCTTTCTTT. It yields the protein CASSLGTGGETEAFF. This chain joins TRBV28 and TRBJ1-1; TRBD1 matches at 11 bases. Trimming cost V 2 bases and J 5 bases; bases outside gene matches: 4. In germline, CDR1 is MDHEN, CDR2 SYDVKM. The CDR3 is made up of 15 amino acids. The full variable domain, in which reference TRBV28 and TRBJ1-1 provide the parts outside the CDR3, is DVKVTQSSRYLVKRTGEKVFLECVQDMDHENMFWYRQDPGLGLRLIYFSYDVKMKEKGDIPEGYSVSREKKERFSLILESASTNQTSMYLCASSLGTGGETEAFFGQGTRLTVV.

The chain is built from TRBV11-2 and TRBJ2-3; no reliable D call. The CDR3 contains 13 residues. Germline V gives CDR1 SGHAT, CDR2 FQNNGV. The V end was cut by 2 bases, the J end by 3 bases, with 6 bases between. The CDR3 nucleotides read TGTGCCAGCAGCTTACCTAGTACAGATACGCAGTATTTT. It codes for CASSLPSTDTQYF. The variable domain in full, completed from reference TRBV11-2 and TRBJ2-3, reads EAGVAQSPRYKIIEKRQSVAFWCNPISGHATLYWYQQILGQGPKLLIQFQNNGVVDDSQLPKDRFSAERLKGVDSTLKIQPAKLEDSAVYLCASSLPSTDTQYFGPGTRLTVL.

This rearrangement joins TRBV7-2 to TRBJ2-5; possible D gene TRBD2, 6 bases. The CDR3 sequence is 15 residues long. V dropped 0 bases and J dropped 4 bases, with 12 bases sitting between them. Germline V CDR1 and CDR2: SGHTA, FQGNSA. The CDR3 reads CASSLASGDAETQYF. The CDR3 DNA is TGTGCCAGCAGCTTAGCTAGCGGAGACGCAGAGACCCAGTACTTC.

The chain is built from TRBV10-2 and TRBJ1-1, with D possibly being TRBD1 (5 bases). This CDR3 has 16 amino acids. Per germline, CDR1 WSHSY and CDR2 SAAADI. Trimming removed 4 bases at V and 4 bases at J, with 19 bases between. CDR3 amino acids: CASSAGGGAGSTEAFF. For the CDR3, the DNA is TGCGCCAGCAGTGCGGGGGGGGGTGCGGGGAGCACTGAAGCTTTCTTT.

The chain employs TRBV4-3 and TRBJ2-7; 8 bases map to TRBD2. Germline assignment: CDR1 LGHNA and CDR2 YSLEER. CDR3 length: 14 amino acids. Trimming cost V 0 bases and J 5 bases; bases outside gene matches: 3. In nucleotides, the CDR3 is TGCGCCAGCAGCCAAGAACCAGCGGGAGACGAGCAGTACTTC. Translating gives CASSQEPAGDEQYF.

V usage is TRBV11-1 and J usage is TRBJ2-5; no firm D call. Trimming removed 3 bases from V and 4 bases from J, with 6 bases in between. Germline CDR1 and CDR2: SGHAT and FQDESV (reference sequence). This CDR3 region has 12 residues. CDR3 nucleotide sequence: TGTGCCAGCAGCTTTTCAGGAGAGACCCAGTACTTC. As protein: CASSFSGETQYF. Full variable domain (outside the CDR3, taken from reference TRBV11-1 and TRBJ2-5): EAEVAQSPRYKITEKSQAVAFWCDPISGHATLYWYRQILGQGPELLVQFQDESVVDDSQLPKDRFSAERLKGVDSTLKIQPAELGDSAMYLCASSFSGETQYFGPGTRLLVL.

In its sample, this clone was seen once. The chain uses TRBV5-4 and TRBJ1-1; D is ambiguous. Germline-derived CDR1 and CDR2 are SGHNT and YYREEE (reference sequence). The CDR3 is 14 amino acids. Trimming removed 3 bases at V and 1 base at J, with 10 bases between. In nucleotides, the CDR3 is TGTGCCAGCAGCTCCCGGGTGCAGAACACTGAAGCTTTCTTT. Encoded protein: CASSSRVQNTEAFF.

This clone was picked up one time. The chain couples TRBV4-2 to TRBJ1-2, with D possibly matching TRBD1 (6 bases). Trimming cost V 4 bases and J 4 bases, with 19 bases left between them. CDR3 length: 16 amino acids. Germline-derived CDR1 and CDR2 are LGHNA and YNFKEQ. Written as DNA, the CDR3 is TGTGCCAGCAGCCCAGCCGCCCTGACAGGAGTCTATGGCTACACCTTC. Amino acids: CASSPAALTGVYGYTF.

V usage is TRBV5-1 and J usage is TRBJ1-6, with 7 bases lining up with TRBD1. Germline CDR1 is SGHRS and CDR2 is YFSETQ. The length of the CDR3 is 18 residues. The V segment lost 2 bases and the J segment 0 bases; nucleotides outside the gene matches: 8. The CDR3 protein is CASSFGHRGSSYNSPLHF. The CDR3 nucleotides are TGCGCCAGCAGCTTTGGTCACAGGGGTAGCTCCTATAATTCACCCCTCCACTTT.